What follows are 19 T cell receptor beta chains derived from one specimen sequenced in a study of T cells in Graves' hyperthyroidism and ophthalmopathy. Researchers took RNA transcripts and amplified the TCR beta CDR3 regions from them. When the TCR CDR3 underwent first-round RT-PCR, the HTBI primer set was used. TCRdb redid the calling of the multiplex PCR reads with MiXCR, one entry per CDR3 protein. The data contain approximately 570,000 distinct CDR3 sequences, about 20% of them singletons. Sequenced: blood. The receptors originated from a man aged 35-49 years with Graves' ophthalmopathy.

This clonotype was seen at least ten times. J is TRBJ2-5 and V is TRBV6-1; TRBD2 matches at 8 bases. Germline V lookup: CDR1 MNHNS, CDR2 SASEGT. The length of the CDR3 is 17 residues. The V segment lost 5 bases and the J segment 5 bases; nucleotides outside the gene matches: 16. The CDR3 protein is CASSSTTPGGAGETQYF. The CDR3 DNA reads TGTGCCAGCAGTTCAACTACCCCCGGGGGGGCCGGGGAGACCCAGTACTTC.

This clonotype was seen ten or more times. The chain has TRBV20-1 and TRBJ2-1; 8 nucleotides line up with TRBD2. The V gene end was trimmed by 1 base and the J gene end by 4 bases; junction bases not matched to a gene: 6. Per the germline V gene, CDR1 is DFQATT and CDR2 is SNEGSKA (reference sequence). This CDR3 contains 15 residues. Here the CDR3 DNA reads TGCAGTGCTAGAGGATCCGGGAGGGAATACAATGAGCAGTTCTTC. Protein sequence: CSARGSGREYNEQFF.

This chain uses TRBV5-8 with TRBJ1-1, with D hard to call. The CDR3 has 15 amino acids. CDR1 is SGHTS and CDR2 is YDEGEE in the germline V gene. Trimming stripped 0 bases from V and 0 bases from J, with 9 bases between. The CDR3 nucleotides read TGTGCCAGCAGCTTGGAAGTAGTGGTGAACACTGAAGCTTTCTTT. This sequence encodes CASSLEVVVNTEAFF.

This clonotype was seen repeatedly, ten times or more. Here the CDR3 reads CASSLQRITDTQYF. CDR3 DNA: TGCGCCAGCAGCTTACAGCGGATCACAGATACGCAGTATTTT. The chain combines TRBV5-1 with TRBJ2-3; D possibly corresponds to TRBD2 (5 bases). CDR3 size: 14 residues. CDR1 SGHRS and CDR2 YFSETQ come from the germline V gene. Between the trimmed V and J ends, which lost 2 bases and 2 bases, there was a span of 9 bases.

The V and J genes are TRBV6-1 and TRBJ1-4; no definite D call. CDR1 MNHNS and CDR2 SASEGT come from the germline V gene. V was clipped by 6 bases and J by 8 bases, with 16 bases between them. The CDR3 contains 14 residues. CDR3 sequence: CASSRREDGEKLFF. The CDR3 DNA is TGTGCCAGCAGCCGAAGGGAGGATGGGGAAAAACTGTTTTTT.

V usage is TRBV6-1 and J usage is TRBJ2-5; TRBD2 matches at 11 bases. V lost 5 bases and J lost 4; bases outside the gene matches: 6. The CDR3 is 15 amino acids. Looked up from germline, CDR1 is MNHNS and CDR2 is SASEGT. CDR3 sequence (DNA): TGTGCCAGCAGTTATATAGCGGGAGGGAGAGAGACCCAGTACTTC. Its translation is CASSYIAGGRETQYF.

This clonotype was detected only a few times. J is TRBJ2-7 and V is TRBV7-9; a weak D match, TRBD2 (5 bases). This CDR3 has 15 amino acids. The germline V gene encodes CDR1 SEHNR and CDR2 FQNEAQ (reference sequence). Trimming removed 5 bases from V and 4 bases from J, with 18 bases in between. The CDR3 DNA reads as TGTGCCAGCAGCCTATGGCGGGCAGGACCGTACGAGCAGTACTTC. Protein product: CASSLWRAGPYEQYF.

This chain joins TRBV27 and TRBJ1-5; perhaps TRBD1 as D (6 bases). Germline loops: CDR1 MNHEY, CDR2 SMNVEV (reference sequence). CDR3 length equals 17 residues. V lost 4 bases, J lost 0 bases, and 16 bases lay in between. This CDR3 is CASSSDRDTLSNQPQHF. The DNA of the CDR3 is TGTGCCAGCAGTTCCGACCGGGACACGCTTAGCAATCAGCCCCAGCATTTT.

The chain joins TRBV3-1 to TRBJ2-2; TRBD1 aligns across 10 bases. From germline, CDR1 is LGHDT and CDR2 YNNKEL (reference sequence). V shed 4 bases and J 6 bases; nucleotides not matched to a gene: 8. The CDR3 length is 16 residues. Here the CDR3 reads CASSLRTGGNAGELFF. The CDR3 DNA follows: TGTGCCAGCAGCCTCCGGACAGGGGGAAACGCCGGGGAGCTGTTTTTT. The full variable domain, completed using reference TRBV3-1 and TRBJ2-2, is DTAVSQTPKYLVTQMGNDKSIKCEQNLGHDTMYWYKQDSKKFLKIMFSYNNKELIINETVPNRFSPKSPDKAHLNLHINSLELGDSAVYFCASSLRTGGNAGELFFGEGSRLTVL.

This clonotype appeared a few times. The chain links TRBV4-1 to TRBJ2-7, with 7 bases that match TRBD1. This CDR3 has 15 amino acids. CDR1 is MGHRA and CDR2 is YSYEKL in the germline V gene. Losses at the gene ends were 3 bases for V and 3 bases for J; bases not matched to a gene: 8. The DNA of the CDR3 is TGCGCCAGCAGCCAGCAGGGGGTGCGGAGCTACGAGCAGTACTTC. Its translation is CASSQQGVRSYEQYF.

The sample holds many counts of this clonotype. The chain combines TRBV30 with TRBJ1-2; weak D call: TRBD1 (5 bases). Germline CDR1 GTSNPN, CDR2 SVGIG (reference sequence). This CDR3 is built from 14 residues. V dropped 8 bases and J dropped 1 base, with 17 bases sitting between them. CDR3 DNA sequence: TGTGCCATTCCGGGACGCGGAGTTAACTATGGCTACACCTTC. Its translation is CAIPGRGVNYGYTF.

This clonotype has a count of ten or more. The chain is built from TRBV20-1 and TRBJ1-1; weak D call: TRBD1 (6 bases). Germline-derived CDR1 and CDR2 are DFQATT and SNEGSKA (reference sequence). This CDR3 contains 13 residues. V lost 6 bases and J 5 bases, leaving 16 bases between the germline ends. Here the CDR3 reads CSARTGSWTEAFF. DNA of the CDR3: TGCAGTGCGAGAACAGGGTCTTGGACTGAAGCTTTCTTT.

This clonotype was seen a handful of times. Here the CDR3 DNA reads TGTGCCAGCAGCTTAGCGACTCCCGGACAGGGCAACGAGCAGTACTTC. Residues: CASSLATPGQGNEQYF. The rearrangement joins TRBV7-6 to TRBJ2-7, with 8 bases that match TRBD1. CDR3 length: 16 amino acids. Trimming removed 0 bases from V and 5 bases from J; junction bases left unmatched: 9. Germline assignment: CDR1 SGHVS and CDR2 FNYEAQ.

This clonotype was recorded at least ten times. The V gene is TRBV7-9, the J gene TRBJ1-2; 8 bases are a match to TRBD1. Germline trimming cut 5 bases from V and 8 bases from J; bases unmatched to any gene: 7. The CDR3 spans 13 residues. The germline gives CDR1 SEHNR, CDR2 FQNEAQ (reference sequence). This chain's CDR3 is CASSPDRVGGYTF. Written as DNA, the CDR3 is TGTGCCAGCAGCCCGGACAGGGTTGGAGGCTACACCTTC.

This clonotype turned up a few times. This chain joins TRBV30 and TRBJ1-1; D unresolved. Germline lookup yields CDR1 GTSNPN and CDR2 SVGIG (reference sequence). Trimming stripped 5 bases from V and 4 bases from J, with 14 bases between. The CDR3 is made up of 13 amino acids. The CDR3 sequence: CAWEIQSGTEAFF. The CDR3 coding sequence is TGTGCCTGGGAAATACAATCGGGCACTGAAGCTTTCTTT.

This clonotype was recorded at least ten times. The rearrangement joins TRBV5-1 to TRBJ2-7, with D maybe TRBD2 (5 bases). CDR1 and CDR2 from the germline V gene are SGHRS and YFSETQ. Trimming cost V 3 bases and J 0 bases, with 13 bases left between them. There are 15 residues in the CDR3. The CDR3 nucleotides are TGCGCCAGCAGCTCCTACGGGGAAAGCTCCTACGAGCAGTACTTC. It yields the protein CASSSYGESSYEQYF.

This clonotype was detected a few times. V gene TRBV13 combines with J gene TRBJ2-1; unclear D gene. This CDR3 has 12 amino acids. The germline V and J ends were trimmed by 5 bases and 14 bases, with 16 bases remaining between them. Looked up from germline, CDR1 is PRHDT and CDR2 is FYEKMQ (reference sequence). The CDR3 is CASSPLSSPEFF. The CDR3 DNA reads TGTGCCAGCAGCCCCCTGTCCTCACCCGAGTTCTTC.

With regard to this clonotype: At one of its ends the junction is not consistent with the germline gene, which may arise from a read error. The chain carries TRBV5-1 and TRBJ1-2; the match to TRBD1 covers 7 bases. This CDR3 region has 16 residues. Germline lookup yields CDR1 SGHRS and CDR2 YFSETQ. The CDR3 reads CASSLTGMMQNYGYTF. CDR3 bases: TGTGCCAGCAGCTTGACAGGGATGATGCAAAACTATGGCTACACCTTC.

The chain has TRBV4-1 and TRBJ2-1, with 8 bases that match TRBD2. The germline gives CDR1 MGHRA, CDR2 YSYEKL. V lost 1 base, J lost 2 bases, and 1 base stayed unmatched. CDR3 length: 15 amino acids. This CDR3 reads CASSQGGGTYNEQFF. The CDR3, as DNA: TGCGCCAGCAGCCAAGGCGGGGGGACCTACAATGAGCAGTTCTTC.